This TCR beta chain was profiled in a study of shared T cell receptors in the human thymus. The repertoire was sequenced with immunoSEQ multiplex PCR; TCRdb's copy has only in-frame clones and lacks some. The sample has 640,000 or so clones; around 87% are singletons. The sample was also reused in another study, on human thymus T cells. From that report: Infants, healthy and Finnish, who were having corrective surgery for congenital heart defects served as donors. Resections obtained during corrective heart surgery supplied the thymus tissue. Seemingly biased V and J gene usage marked thymic and blood repertoires.

The receptor was isolated from a boy in the first two years of life with a congenital heart defect. Sample: thymocytes.

This CDR3 is CASSLTGGRQPQHF. DNA of the CDR3: TGTGCCAGCAGTTTAACAGGGGGGCGTCAGCCCCAGCATTTT. The chain uses TRBV28 and TRBJ1-5; TRBD1 aligns across 8 bases. The CDR3 length is 14 residues. Germline CDR1 reads MDHEN; CDR2 reads SYDVKM. Trimming at V came to 2 bases and at J to 6 bases, leaving 3 bases not matched to a gene.